This T cell receptor beta chain was identified in a study of T-cell memory formation after mild COVID-19. Notes on the study in general: Pre-infection memory carried some responding clones, suggesting that cross-reactive memory joined.

This clonotype was seen only once. No antigen is known for it. CDR1 is LGHDT and CDR2 is YNNKEL in the germline V gene (reference sequence). The V and J ends lost 0 bases and 12 bases respectively, with 9 bases between them. This CDR3 spans 12 amino acids. TCRalpha and TCRbeta libraries used 5'RACE with constant-segment primers and UMIs. Each CDR3 protein gets one entry after TCRdb re-called the 5' RACE reads with MiXCR. The sample carries more than 350,000 distinct CDR3 sequences, 15% to 20% recorded once. Material: PBMCs or a T cell subset sorted from them (not recorded which). The origin of this receptor is a man aged 18 to 35 who had mild COVID-19 (a few samples of this study predate the infection). Cell type and time point are not known. This chain links TRBV3-1 with TRBJ2-1; D is tentatively TRBD1 or TRBD2 (5 bases each). This chain's CDR3 is CASSQDLRGQFF. The CDR3 nucleotides are TGTGCCAGCAGCCAAGATTTGAGGGGGCAGTTCTTC.